This TCR beta chain emerged from a study of CD8 T cells in ankylosing spondylitis. Study results and caveats: Ankylosing spondylitis blood seemed to carry a telltale TCR beta motif made of eight highly homologous variants.

The ends were cut back, 7 bases at V and 3 bases at J, with 16 bases in the middle. Germline V lookup: CDR1 SGHTA, CDR2 FQGNSA. The CDR3 contains 15 residues. This clonotype was detected many times. Its specificity is not known. Quantitative 5'-RACE with molecular barcodes generated TCR beta libraries. TCRdb fed the 5' RACE reads into MiXCR, producing one record per CDR3 protein. The sample contains about 840,000 distinct CDR3 sequences, 12% of which appear only once. This TCR came from a male donor with ankylosing spondylitis. The sequenced material came from blood, either unsorted or a sorted T cell fraction (not recorded which). V and J are TRBV7-2 and TRBJ2-1; D not certain. The CDR3 here is CASTPGRVGYNEQFF. The DNA of the CDR3 is TGTGCCAGCACCCCTGGAAGGGTTGGCTACAATGAGCAGTTCTTC. The full variable domain, rest sourced from reference TRBV7-2 and TRBJ2-1, is GAGVSQSPSNKVTEKGKDVELRCDPISGHTALYWYRQSLGQGLEFLIYFQGNSAPDKSGLPSDRFSAERTGGSVSTLTIQRTQQEDSAVYLCASTPGRVGYNEQFFGPGTRLTVL.